This paragraph covers one T cell receptor (beta chain) sequence. Those enrolled, adults aged about 18 to 89 years, came from around 24 US areas. Cohort allocation depended upon clinical history that participants reported. Libraries were prepared by immunoSEQ multiplex PCR; TCRdb keeps only in-frame clonotypes and omits some of them. The sample holds approximately 260,000 clones, roughly 84% seen once. The ends were cut back, 1 base at V and 9 bases at J, with 10 bases in the middle. Germline V lookup: CDR1 SGHDN, CDR2 FVKESK. CDR3 length: 14 residues. These data belong to a study of blood T cell repertoires in COVID-19. As for the study in general: Specimens from acute and convalescent COVID-19 originated in the United States, Italy and Spain. The analysed material was cDNA or gDNA that came from T cells, B-cell-depleted T cells, or PBMCs.

Sequenced material: PBMCs or T cells enriched from blood (not recorded which). This clonotype was sampled from a woman aged 45-65 years who had been exposed to COVID-19. V usage is TRBV14 and J usage is TRBJ1-6; no clear D. The CDR3 sequence: CASSQGRDGSPLHF. The CDR3 DNA sequence: TGTGCCAGCAGCCAAGGGAGGGATGGTTCACCCCTCCACTTT.